This T cell receptor (beta chain) was captured by sequencing in a study of cytomegalovirus exposure and HLA in healthy donors. At the level of the study: From donors who were HLA-typed, an early data release held about 85 million unique TCRs.

As to this clone: Its antigen is currently unknown.

The CDR3 length is 17 residues. Amplification used 60 Vbeta primers and 13 Jbeta primers. TCRdb's copy holds only in-frame clones and misses some; the assay was immunoSEQ multiplex PCR. The repertoire holds about 150,000 clones, with about four fifths as singletons. Study results and limitations: Rare TCR sequences dominated, though some public TCRs recurred in many donors.

Sequenced sample: PBMCs. The TCR originated in a male donor in good health and CMV-seronegative. The chain employs TRBV21-1 and TRBJ1-3; whether TRBD1, the table's D call, matches the DNA was not checked. TRBV21-1 is assigned pseudogene status. This CDR3 reads CASSKAGAAVVGNTIYF. DNA for the CDR3: TGTGCCAGCAGCAAAGCAGGGGCGGCCGTCGTTGGAAACACCATATATTTT.